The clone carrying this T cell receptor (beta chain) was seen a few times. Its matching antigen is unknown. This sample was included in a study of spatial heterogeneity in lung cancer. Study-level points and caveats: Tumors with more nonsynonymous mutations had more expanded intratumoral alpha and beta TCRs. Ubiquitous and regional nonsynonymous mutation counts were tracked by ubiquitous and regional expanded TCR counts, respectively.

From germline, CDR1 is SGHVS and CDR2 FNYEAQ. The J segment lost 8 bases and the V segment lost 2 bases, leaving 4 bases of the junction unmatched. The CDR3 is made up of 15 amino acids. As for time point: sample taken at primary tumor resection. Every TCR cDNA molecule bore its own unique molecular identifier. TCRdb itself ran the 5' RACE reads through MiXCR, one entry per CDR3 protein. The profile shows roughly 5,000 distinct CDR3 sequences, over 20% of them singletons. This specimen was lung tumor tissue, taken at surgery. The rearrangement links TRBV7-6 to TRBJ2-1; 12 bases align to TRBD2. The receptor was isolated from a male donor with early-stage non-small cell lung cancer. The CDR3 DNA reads TGTGCCAGCAGCTTACTAGCGGGAGGGCCCGATGAGCAGTTCTTC. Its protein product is CASSLLAGGPDEQFF.